The rows below give T cell receptor beta chains drawn from one sample of a study of T-cell memory formation after mild COVID-19. From the 5' RACE reads, TCRdb called clonotypes with MiXCR, one entry per CDR3 protein. In the table there are about 290,000 distinct CDR3 sequences, roughly 15% of which are singletons. Sequencing used PBMCs or a T cell subset sorted from them (not recorded which). Receptors were obtained from a man between 18 and 29 years old who had mild COVID-19 (a few samples of this study predate the infection). Cell type and time point are not known. The CDR3 runs from the conserved cysteine through the conserved F or W. D genes are given only for firm matches. Size values are once, few and many counts, or a class for expanded clones, and some rows have none.

d_call | clone_size | j_call | v_call | cdr3_nt | cdr3_aa
. | few | TRBJ1-2 | TRBV4-3 | TGCGCCAGCAGCCAAGATTGGGGGACCGGCTACACCTTC | CASSQDWGTGYTF
. | . | TRBJ1-1 | TRBV29-1 | TGCAGCGTTGGCATTGACAGGAACACTGAAGCTTTCTTT | CSVGIDRNTEAFF
. | . | TRBJ1-3 | TRBV21-1 | TGTGCCAGCAGCAGGCGGGACAGGGGGCTTGGAAACACCATATATTTT | CASSRRDRGLGNTIYF
TRBD2 | few | TRBJ2-5 | TRBV10-3 | TGTGCCATCAGTGCCTCGGGGGGGCTTGAGACCCAGTACTTC | CAISASGGLETQYF
. | many | TRBJ1-2 | TRBV7-9 | TGTGCCAGCACTCTAGCGGGAGCTGAAGGCTACACCTTC | CASTLAGAEGYTF
. | . | TRBJ2-2 | TRBV10-3 | TGTGCCGCCCAGACAGGCACCGGGGAGCTGTTTTTT | CAAQTGTGELFF
TRBD2 | . | TRBJ2-7 | TRBV27 | TGTGCCAGCAGTCGTTATGCGGGAGGGACCTACGAGCAGTACTTC | CASSRYAGGTYEQYF
TRBD2 | few | TRBJ2-5 | TRBV25-1 | TGTGCCAGCAGTGAATTTAAAGGGAGGGGCCCGTCGGGAGAGACCCAGTACTTC | CASSEFKGRGPSGETQYF
. | few | TRBJ1-1 | TRBV9 | TGTGCCAGCAGCACCCGGACAGAGAACACTGAAGCTTTCTTT | CASSTRTENTEAFF
TRBD2 | . | TRBJ2-3 | TRBV6-6 | TGTGCCAGCAGCTCAACACTAGCGGGGGGCCTGAATACGCAGTATTTT | CASSSTLAGGLNTQYF
. | . | TRBJ1-2 | TRBV6-1 | TGTGCCAGCAGTGAAGGGATCCCCTATGGCTACACCTTC | CASSEGIPYGYTF
. | . | TRBJ1-1 | TRBV18 | TGTGCCAGCTCACCTTCGTTAGGGGGGAACACTGAAGCTTTCTTT | CASSPSLGGNTEAFF
TRBD1 | . | TRBJ2-5 | TRBV7-8 | TGTGCCAGCAGCTTCGGACAGGGGGCTGGAGAGACCCAGTACTTC | CASSFGQGAGETQYF
. | . | TRBJ2-1 | TRBV20-1 | TGCAGTACCATATGGGGGCCGGATGAGCAGTTCTTC | CSTIWGPDEQFF
. | few | TRBJ2-1 | TRBV14 | TGTGCCAGCAGCCAAGATTTGAGGGTCACCTACAATGAGCAGTTCTTC | CASSQDLRVTYNEQFF
. | many | TRBJ1-1 | TRBV7-3 | TGTGCCAGCAGCCGAGCGATGAACACTGAAGCTTTCTTT | CASSRAMNTEAFF
TRBD2 | . | TRBJ2-5 | TRBV20-1 | TGCAGTGCTAATAGCGGGGGCCGGGAGACCCAGTACTTC | CSANSGGRETQYF
. | many | TRBJ2-5 | TRBV18 | TGTGCCAGCTCACCCTCAGCAGAGACCCAGTACTTC | CASSPSAETQYF
. | many | TRBJ2-5 | TRBV7-9 | TGTGCCAGCAGCCCACAGGGTCAAGAGACCCAGTACTTC | CASSPQGQETQYF
. | many | TRBJ2-7 | TRBV15 | TGTGCCACCAGTCCTGGTACGGCCTACGAGCAGTACTTC | CATSPGTAYEQYF
TRBD2 | few | TRBJ2-5 | TRBV3-1 | TGTGCCAGCAGCCCGAAGATCCAGGGCAGCGGGGGTTTCCAAGAGACCCAGTACTTC | CASSPKIQGSGGFQETQYF
. | . | TRBJ2-7 | TRBV11-2 | TGTGCCAGCACATGGGCGACCAGCTCCTACGAGCAGTACTTC | CASTWATSSYEQYF
. | . | TRBJ2-1 | TRBV7-3 | TGTGCCAGCGGCCAAGCTAGCCTCAATGAGCAGTTCTTC | CASGQASLNEQFF
. | . | TRBJ2-1 | TRBV20-1 | TGCAGTGTTTCCCCAGGGCACTCAACGAAGGAGCAGTTCTTC | CSVSPGHSTKEQFF
. | . | TRBJ1-2 | TRBV20-1 | TGCAGTGCTAGAGATCTCAAGGGGGTAAACTATGGCTACACCTTC | CSARDLKGVNYGYTF
TRBD1 | few | TRBJ1-1 | TRBV6-1 | TGTGCCAGCAGCTTTTACGGGGACAGGAAAATGAACACTGAAGCTTTCTTT | CASSFYGDRKMNTEAFF
TRBD1 | . | TRBJ1-1 | TRBV10-3 | TGTGCCATCAGGGGGACAGGGGACACTGAAGCTTTCTTT | CAIRGTGDTEAFF
. | . | TRBJ2-5 | TRBV5-6 | TGTGCCAGCAGTACGGGCATATGGGAGACCCAGTACTTC | CASSTGIWETQYF
TRBD2 | . | TRBJ2-7 | TRBV28 | TGTGCCAGCAGTACGCCGGGGGGATTCAACTACGAGCAGTACTTC | CASSTPGGFNYEQYF
. | . | TRBJ1-6 | TRBV4-1 | TGCGCCAGCAGCCAAGATGACGGGGGCGATTCACCCCTCCACTTT | CASSQDDGGDSPLHF
. | . | TRBJ1-1 | TRBV4-3 | TGCGCCAGCAGCCAGGGGGGGGCGGGCACTGAAGCTTTCTTT | CASSQGGAGTEAFF
. | . | TRBJ2-5 | TRBV9 | TGTGCCAGCAGCGTAGCACCTAGCCCCACAGAGACCCAGTACTTC | CASSVAPSPTETQYF
. | . | TRBJ1-1 | TRBV4-1 | TGCGCCAGCAGCCAAGATCCGGGGGGGTACACTGAAGCTTTCTTT | CASSQDPGGYTEAFF
TRBD2 | . | TRBJ2-2 | TRBV12-3/TRBV12-4 | TGTGCCAGCAGTTTAGCGGTCGGAGCGGGGGGGCGGTACACCGGGGAGCTGTTTTTT | CASSLAVGAGGRYTGELFF
. | few | TRBJ2-1 | TRBV24-1 | TGTGCCACCAGGGAGGGCAGCCCAGGGGATAATGAGCAGTTCTTC | CATREGSPGDNEQFF
. | few | TRBJ2-2 | TRBV7-7 | TGTGCTAGCAGCTTTTCCGAGAACACCGGGGAGCTGTTTTTT | CASSFSENTGELFF
. | . | TRBJ2-2 | TRBV6-6 | TGTGCCAGCAAGAGGCCGAACACCGGGGAGCTGTTTTTT | CASKRPNTGELFF
. | few | TRBJ2-1 | TRBV6-5 | TGTGCCAGCAGTTACTTCGCAGCAAGCTCCTACAATGAGCAGTTCTTC | CASSYFAASSYNEQFF